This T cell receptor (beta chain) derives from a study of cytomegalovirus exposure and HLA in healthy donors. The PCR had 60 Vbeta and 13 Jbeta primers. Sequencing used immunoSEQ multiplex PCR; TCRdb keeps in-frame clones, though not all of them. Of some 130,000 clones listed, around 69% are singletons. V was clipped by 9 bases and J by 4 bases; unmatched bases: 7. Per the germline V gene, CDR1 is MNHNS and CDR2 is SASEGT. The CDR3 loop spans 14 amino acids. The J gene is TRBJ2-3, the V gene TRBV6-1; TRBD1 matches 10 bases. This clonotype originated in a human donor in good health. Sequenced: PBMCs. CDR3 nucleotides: TGTGCCAGTGGGACAGGGGACCTCCCAGATACGCAGTATTTT. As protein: CASGTGDLPDTQYF.